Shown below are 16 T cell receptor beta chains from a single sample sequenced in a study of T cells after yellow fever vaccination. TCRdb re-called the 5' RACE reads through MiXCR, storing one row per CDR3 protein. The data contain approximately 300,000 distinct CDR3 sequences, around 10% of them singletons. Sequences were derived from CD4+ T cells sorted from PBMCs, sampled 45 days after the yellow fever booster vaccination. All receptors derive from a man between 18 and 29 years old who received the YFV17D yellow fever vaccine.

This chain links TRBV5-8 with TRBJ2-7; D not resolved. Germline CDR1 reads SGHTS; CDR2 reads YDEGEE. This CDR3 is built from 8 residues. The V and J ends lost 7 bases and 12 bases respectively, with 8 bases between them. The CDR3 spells CASVSLYV. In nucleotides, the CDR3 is TGTGCCAGCGTTAGTCTGTACGTC.

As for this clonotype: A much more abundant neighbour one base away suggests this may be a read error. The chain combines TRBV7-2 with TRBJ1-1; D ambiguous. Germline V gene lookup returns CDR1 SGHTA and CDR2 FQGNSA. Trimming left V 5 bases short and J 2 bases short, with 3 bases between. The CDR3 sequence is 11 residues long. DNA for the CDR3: TGTGCCAGCAGCGATAACACTGAAGCTTTCTTT. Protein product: CASSDNTEAFF.

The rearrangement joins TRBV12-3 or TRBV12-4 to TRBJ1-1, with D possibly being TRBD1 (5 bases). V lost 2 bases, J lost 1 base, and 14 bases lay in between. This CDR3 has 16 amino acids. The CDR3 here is CASSLSQGLKNTEAFF. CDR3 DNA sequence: TGTGCCAGCAGTTTAAGCCAGGGACTCAAGAACACTGAAGCTTTCTTT.

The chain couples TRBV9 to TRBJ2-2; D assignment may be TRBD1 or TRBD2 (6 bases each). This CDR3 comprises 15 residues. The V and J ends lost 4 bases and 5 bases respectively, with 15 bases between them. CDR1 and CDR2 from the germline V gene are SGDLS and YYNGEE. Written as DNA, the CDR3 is TGTGCCAGCAGCCGCGGGACACACGTTACCGGGGAGCTGTTTTTT. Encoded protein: CASSRGTHVTGELFF.

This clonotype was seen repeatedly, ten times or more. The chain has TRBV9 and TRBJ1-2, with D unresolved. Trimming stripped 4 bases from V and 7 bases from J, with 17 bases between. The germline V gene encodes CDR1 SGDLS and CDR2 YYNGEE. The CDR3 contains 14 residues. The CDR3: CASSPRQRTGGYTF. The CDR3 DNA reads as TGTGCCAGCAGCCCCCGTCAACGGACGGGTGGCTACACCTTC.

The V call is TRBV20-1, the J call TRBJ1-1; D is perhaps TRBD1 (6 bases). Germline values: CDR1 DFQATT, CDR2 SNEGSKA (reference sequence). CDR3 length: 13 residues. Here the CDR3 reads CRGKRDTNTEAFF. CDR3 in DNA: TGCAGGGGGAAACGGGACACCAACACTGAAGCTTTCTTT.

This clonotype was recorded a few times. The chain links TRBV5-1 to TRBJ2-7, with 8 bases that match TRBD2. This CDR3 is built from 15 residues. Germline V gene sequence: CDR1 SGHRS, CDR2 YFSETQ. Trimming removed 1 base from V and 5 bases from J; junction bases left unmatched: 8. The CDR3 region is CASSLLERGTHEQYF. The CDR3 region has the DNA TGCGCCAGCAGCTTGCTCGAGCGGGGGACCCACGAGCAGTACTTC.

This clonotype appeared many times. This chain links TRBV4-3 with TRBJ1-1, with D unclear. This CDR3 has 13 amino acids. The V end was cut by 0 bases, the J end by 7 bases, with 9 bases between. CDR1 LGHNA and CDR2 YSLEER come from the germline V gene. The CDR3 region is CASSQEHWGEAFF. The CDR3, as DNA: TGCGCCAGCAGCCAAGAACATTGGGGTGAAGCTTTCTTT.

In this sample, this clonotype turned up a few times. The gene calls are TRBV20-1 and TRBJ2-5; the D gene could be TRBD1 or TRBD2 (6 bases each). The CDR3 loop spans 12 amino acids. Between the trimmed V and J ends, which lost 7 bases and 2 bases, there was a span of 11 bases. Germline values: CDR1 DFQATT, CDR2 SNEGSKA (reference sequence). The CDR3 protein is CSVGGGQETQYF. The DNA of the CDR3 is TGCAGTGTAGGAGGGGGTCAAGAGACCCAGTACTTC.

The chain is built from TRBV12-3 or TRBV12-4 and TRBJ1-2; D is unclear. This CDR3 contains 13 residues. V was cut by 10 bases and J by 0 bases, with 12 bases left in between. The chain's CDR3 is CATTFGANYGYTF. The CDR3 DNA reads TGTGCCACCACATTCGGGGCTAACTATGGCTACACCTTC.

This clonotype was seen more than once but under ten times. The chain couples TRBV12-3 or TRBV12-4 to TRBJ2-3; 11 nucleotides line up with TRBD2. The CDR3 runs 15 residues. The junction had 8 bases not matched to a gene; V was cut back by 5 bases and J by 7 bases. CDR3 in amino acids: CASSPLGTSGNTQYF. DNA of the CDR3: TGTGCCAGCAGTCCCCTCGGGACTAGCGGAAATACGCAGTATTTT.

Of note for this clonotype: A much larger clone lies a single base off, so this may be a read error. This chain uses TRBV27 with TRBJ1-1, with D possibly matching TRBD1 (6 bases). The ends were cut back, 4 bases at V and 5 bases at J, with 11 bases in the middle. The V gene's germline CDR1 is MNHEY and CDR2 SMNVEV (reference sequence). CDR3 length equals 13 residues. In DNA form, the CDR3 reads TGTGCCAGCAGTTCGCAGGGGTGGACTGAAGCTTTCTTT. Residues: CASSSQGWTEAFF.

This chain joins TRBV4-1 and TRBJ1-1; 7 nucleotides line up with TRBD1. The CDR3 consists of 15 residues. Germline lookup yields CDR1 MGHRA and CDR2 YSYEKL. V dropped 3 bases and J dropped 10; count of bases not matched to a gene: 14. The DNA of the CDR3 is TGCGCCAGCAGCCAGATAGACAGGGACTCCCAGAGAGCTTTCTTT. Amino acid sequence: CASSQIDRDSQRAFF.

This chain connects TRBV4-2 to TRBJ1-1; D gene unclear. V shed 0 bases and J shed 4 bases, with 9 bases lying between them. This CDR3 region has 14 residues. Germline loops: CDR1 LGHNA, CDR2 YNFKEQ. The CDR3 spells CASSQELLSTEAFF. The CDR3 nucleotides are TGTGCCAGCAGCCAAGAGTTGCTCAGCACTGAAGCTTTCTTT.

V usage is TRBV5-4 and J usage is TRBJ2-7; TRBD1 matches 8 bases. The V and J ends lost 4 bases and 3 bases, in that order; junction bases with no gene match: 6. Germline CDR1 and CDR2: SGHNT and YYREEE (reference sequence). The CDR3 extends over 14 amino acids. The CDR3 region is CASSNRQGNYEQYV. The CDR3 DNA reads TGTGCCAGCAGCAACCGACAGGGGAACTACGAGCAGTACGTC.

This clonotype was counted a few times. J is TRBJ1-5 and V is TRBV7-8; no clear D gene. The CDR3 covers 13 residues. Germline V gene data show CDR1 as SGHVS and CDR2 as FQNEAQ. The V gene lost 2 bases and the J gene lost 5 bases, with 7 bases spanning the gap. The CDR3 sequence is CASSLQPDQPQHF. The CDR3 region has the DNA TGTGCCAGCAGCTTACAGCCCGATCAGCCCCAGCATTTT.